This TCR delta chain was sequenced for a study of γδ T cells in repeated Plasmodium falciparum infection. The study's findings and limits: Vgamma9/Vdelta2+ T cells showed a stable polyclonal repertoire with shared TCRgamma sequences. Waves of new clonotype selection appeared after repeated controlled infections in Vdelta2-negative, largely Vdelta1+, gammadelta T cells.

This clone has a handful of counts. Its antigen is currently unknown. One base separates it from a far larger clone, so it is likely a read error. The sample holds other DNA sequences that translate to the same CDR3. Germline CDR1 reads TSWWSYY; CDR2 reads QGS. The CDR3 totals 19 residues. TCRdb re-identified clones in the multiplex PCR reads via CATT. Among about 93,000 delta-chain clones listed, approximately 0.96% were seen once. Bulk repertoires came from Vgamma9/Vdelta2+ or Vdelta2-negative gammadelta T cells flow-sorted from PBMC. The receptor comes from a pool of human donors (malaria-infected and uninfected, not separated). This chain connects TRDV1 to TRDJ1, with D perhaps TRDD3 (6 bases). The J gene, not given by TCRdb, was assigned here from a germline match of the nucleotide sequence. Material: gamma-delta T cells from blood. This chain's CDR3 is CALGELPRLGLLNYLKLIF. Written as DNA, the CDR3 is TGTGCTCTCGGGGAACTGCCGAGGCTGGGGTTACTAAACTACCTGAAACTCATCTTT.